The subject of this entry is one TCR beta chain. No antigen is known for it. The sample holds no much larger clone one base away, and base qualities are not on file. Trimming at the junction amounts to 3 bases on V and 9 bases on J, and the germline ends lie 13 bases apart. CDR1 and CDR2 were assigned from the germline V gene as SGHDT and YYEEEE. Its CDR3 holds 14 amino acids, cysteine through phenylalanine. The CDR3 DNA has 42 bases and is translated from base 1. Libraries were made using the immunoSEQ multiplex PCR assay. The source is immuneACCESS, and TCRdb retained only in-frame sequences with V and J called. Part of the clones is not carried over; for the studies checked, unresolved V genes explain less than half of this, and the remainder is unexplained. This sample has about 120,000 clones in its table, and 75% to 90% of those were observed once. The ten top clones hold around 1.2% of the sample.

The data derive from a study of control samples from healthy donors and cancer patients (TCRdb year 2020). The sequenced sample consisted of PBMCs. This chain is built from TRBV5-6 and TRBJ1-6; there is no confident call for the D gene. The receptor was derived from a woman between 50 and 59 years old with colorectal cancer. The CDR3 loop reads CASSSGLGVSPLHF. The bases read TGTGCCAGCAGCTCGGGTCTTGGGGTTTCACCCCTCCACTTT.